The source of this T cell receptor beta chain is a study of blood T cell repertoires in COVID-19 (dated by TCRdb to the early 2020s). A note on the overall study: The collaborator samples originated in the United States, Italy and Spain and spanned the acute and convalescent phases of COVID-19. The material from the prospective study consisted of cDNA or gDNA derived from T cells, B-cell-depleted T cells, or PBMCs. The dataset comprised deeply sampled blood TCRbeta repertoires from subjects exposed to, actively infected with, or recovered from COVID-19. The repertoires were released in a freely available public database meant as a resource for research on the immune response to SARS-CoV-2. The samples were drawn from two sources: the first 160 participants of the ongoing ImmuneRACE study, and 1,000 to 1,500 subjects contributed by 6 global collaborators. Nearly every sample came with metadata listing a de-identified subject ID, COVID-19 status, age in years and sex. HLA class I and class II types, where available, came from metadata supplied by the sample provider rather than from assay-based typing.

The study at large found these results: Clinical and demographic metadata were provided uncurated, with the amount varying by source and participant.

Enrolling through a virtual design, the prospective study's participants ranged in age from roughly 18 to 89 years and lived across 20 to 25 United States geographic areas. Cohort assignment in the prospective study relied on participant-reported clinical history from a screening survey and a study questionnaire. ImmuneRACE Cohort 3 recovered participants were defined by two consecutive negative NP/OP PCR tests, healthcare professional clearance, or symptom resolution. Mobile phlebotomists in the prospective study collected whole blood, serum and a nasopharyngeal or oropharyngeal swab from every participant. Over a roughly 2-month period, participants in the prospective study had the option of providing additional blood draws and questionnaires. Before DNA extraction, prospective study blood samples were shipped either frozen or at room temperature. Of note for this clone: There is no known antigen for this receptor. Nothing much larger sits one base from this clone, and base qualities are not available.

The immunoSEQ Assay, a bias-controlled multiplex PCR, was used to amplify TCRbeta CDR3 regions from genomic DNA. Turning to the authors' computational methods: The number of nucleated cells in each sample was estimated from the amplification of reference gene primers within the assay. To quantify the absolute abundance of each unique TCRbeta CDR3 rearrangement, sequence reads were collapsed and filtered. For each sample, productive Simpson clonality was calculated as the square root of Simpson's diversity index over productive rearrangements. TCRdb re-hosts the immuneACCESS table, in-frame sequences only. Its copies lack some clones; in the studies checked, an unresolved V gene accounts for under half of them, and the cause for the rest is not known. V and J calls plus clone size are reproduced from that table; the DNA served to infer D and trimming. The sample has a few hundred thousand clones on record, around 91% of them singletons. The top ten constitute roughly 2.5% of the sample.

After removal of 3 bases from V and 9 bases from J, the junction retains 8 bases not matched to a gene. The CDR3, cysteine through phenylalanine, is 14 amino acids long. The retained sequence is limited to the CDR3, 42 bases, with the frame set at the first base. In the germline V gene, CDR1 corresponds to MDHEN and CDR2 to SYDVKM. The rearranged chain carries TRBV28 and TRBJ1-5; the junction holds 7 bases that match TRBD1. What was sequenced was PBMCs or T cells enriched from blood (not recorded which). The TCR originated in a young woman who had recovered from COVID-19. The DNA sequence is TGTGCCAGCAGTTTTGAGGGGGCGGCGGGGCCCCAGCATTTT. Its product reads: CASSFEGAAGPQHF.